One sample yielded the 21 T cell receptor beta chains listed below, sequenced in a study of regulatory T cells in long-lasting Graves disease. Time point indicated: newly diagnosed GD, antithyroid drugs for less than 3 months. RNA extracted from PBMCs served as the sequencing template. According to the study, TCR beta libraries were built with iRepertoire HTBI primers and CDR3-region Arm-PCR. TCRdb re-called the multiplex PCR reads with MiXCR, one entry per CDR3 protein. This sample has about 540,000 distinct CDR3 sequences, with roughly 14% found just once. The same specimen was also included in a second study, on T cells in Graves' hyperthyroidism and ophthalmopathy.

The sequencing here drew on peripheral blood mononuclear cells (PBMCs), taken at new diagnosis, from a patient treated with antithyroid drugs. All receptors derive from a man aged 25-40 years with Graves disease.

This clonotype was observed a few times. This sequence joins TRBV7-2 and TRBJ2-5, with TRBD1 as a possible D gene (6 bases). Germline CDR1 reads SGHTA; CDR2 reads FQGNSA. Trimming left V 1 base short and J 3 bases short, with 15 bases between. CDR3 length: 16 residues. In nucleotides, the CDR3 is TGTGCCAGCAGCTTAGAATGGTTGGGGGCTAAAGAGACCCAGTACTTC. Translated, it gives CASSLEWLGAKETQYF.

Of note for this clonotype: A single base is all that separates this from a far larger clone, so a read error is likely. This sequence joins TRBV28 and TRBJ2-1; the D gene is possibly TRBD2 (6 bases). The V end was cut by 5 bases, the J end by 10 bases, with 21 bases between. CDR1 and CDR2 (germline): MDHEN, SYDVKM. The CDR3 sequence is 15 residues long. CDR3 nucleotides: TGTGCCAGCAGTGTCGTACTAGCTCGGTCCTACGAGCAGTTCTTC. Protein product: CASSVVLARSYEQFF.

The chain couples TRBV4-2 to TRBJ1-5, with D possibly TRBD1 on 5 matching bases. CDR3 length equals 16 residues. Germline CDR1 and CDR2: LGHNA and YNFKEQ. The V end was cut by 4 bases, the J end by 1 base, with 14 bases between. DNA for the CDR3: TGTGCCAGCAGCCGATTACAAGGGGCGAGCAATCAGCCCCAGCATTTT. This encodes CASSRLQGASNQPQHF.

This clonotype was counted at least ten times. CDR3: CASSSPSRQGVDTQYF. CDR3 in DNA: TGTGCCAGTAGTAGCCCCTCTCGACAGGGGGTCGATACGCAGTATTTT. The gene calls are TRBV19 and TRBJ2-3, with 9 bases lining up with TRBD1. CDR1 and CDR2 from the germline V gene are LNHDA and SQIVND (reference sequence). V lost 4 bases, J lost 6 bases, and 11 bases stayed unmatched. This CDR3 has 16 residues. The whole variable domain, filled in from reference TRBV19 and TRBJ2-3, reads DGGITQSPKYLFRKEGQNVTLSCEQNLNHDAMYWYRQDPGQGLRLIYYSQIVNDFQKGDIAEGYSVSREKKESFPLTVTSAQKNPTAFYLCASSSPSRQGVDTQYFGPGTRLTVL.

The V and J genes are TRBV4-2 and TRBJ2-3; no definite D call. V shed 1 base and J shed 2 bases, with 7 bases lying between them. CDR1 and CDR2 (germline): LGHNA, YNFKEQ. The CDR3 has 14 amino acids. CDR3 DNA sequence: TGTGCCAGCAGCCAAGGCGTCCACACAGATACGCAGTATTTT. This translates into CASSQGVHTDTQYF.

There are many counts of this clonotype. The chain carries TRBV11-2 and TRBJ2-1, with 7 bases fitting TRBD2. This CDR3 region has 16 residues. Losses at the gene ends were 1 base for V and 2 bases for J; bases not matched to a gene: 5. The V gene's germline CDR1 is SGHAT and CDR2 FQNNGV. As DNA, the CDR3 is TGTGCCAGCAGCTTAGTCCTAGCGGAAACCTACAATGAGCAGTTCTTC. Its protein product is CASSLVLAETYNEQFF.

This clonotype has a count of ten or more. This sequence joins TRBV3-1 and TRBJ2-1; 14 bases are shared with TRBD2. The CDR3 has 17 residues. J gave up 6 bases and V 5 bases, and 9 bases lay outside the gene matches. CDR1 and CDR2 from the germline V gene are LGHDT and YNNKEL (reference sequence). CDR3 residues: CASSARPGLAGVNEQFF. DNA for the CDR3: TGTGCCAGCAGCGCCCGACCGGGACTAGCGGGAGTCAATGAGCAGTTCTTC.

The table lists this clonotype with a few counts. The CDR3 DNA reads TGCAGTGCTAGAGACAGTTATAGCAATCAGCCCCAGCATTTT. Translation gives CSARDSYSNQPQHF. The J gene is TRBJ1-5, the V gene TRBV20-1, with D uncertain. CDR1 is DFQATT and CDR2 is SNEGSKA in the germline V gene (reference sequence). Trimming shortened V by 0 bases and J by 0 bases, and 6 bases separated the two germline ends. The CDR3 spans 14 residues.

Ten or more counts support this clonotype. The chain uses TRBV11-2 and TRBJ2-4; 8 nucleotides match TRBD2. CDR3 length: 17 residues. Germline V gives CDR1 SGHAT, CDR2 FQNNGV. V gave up 5 bases and J gave up 2 bases; unmatched junction bases: 11. CDR3 nucleotide sequence: TGTGCCAGCAGCCCCCGGGGGGGGTACGGTTCCAAAAACATTCAGTACTTC. Protein: CASSPRGGYGSKNIQYF.

The chain carries TRBV25-1 and TRBJ1-1; D call uncertain. The V gene lost 1 base and the J gene lost 7 bases, with 13 bases spanning the gap. The CDR3 totals 14 residues. CDR1 and CDR2 (germline): MGHDK, SYGVNS. The CDR3 is CASSELARDVEAFF. For the CDR3, the DNA is TGTGCCAGCAGTGAATTAGCGAGGGATGTTGAAGCTTTCTTT.

This clonotype was picked up a small number of times. The chain carries TRBV27 and TRBJ2-1; D perhaps matches TRBD2 (6 bases). The CDR3 spans 15 residues. Trimming cost V 7 bases and J 6 bases, with 19 bases left between them. The germline V gene has CDR1 MNHEY and CDR2 SMNVEV (reference sequence). CDR3 loop: CASNGGGDSRNEQFF. The CDR3 nucleotides are TGTGCCAGCAATGGTGGAGGGGACTCGCGCAATGAGCAGTTCTTC.

For this clonotype: At one of its ends the junction is not consistent with the germline gene, which may arise from a read error. DNA for the CDR3: TGTGCTAATGGTTTGGTCGACGGGATGGGGACCCAGTACTTC. Its protein product is CANGLVDGMGTQYF. The chain joins TRBV12-5 to TRBJ2-5; the D gene is possibly TRBD2 (5 bases). CDR1 and CDR2 (germline): LGHNT, FRNRAP. This CDR3 has 14 residues. Combining the CDR3 with reference TRBV12-5 and TRBJ2-5 gives the whole variable domain DARVTQTPRHKVTEMGQEVTMRCQPILGHNTVFWYRQTMMQGLELLAYFRNRAPLDDSGMPKDRFSAEMPDATLATLKIQPSEPRDSAVYFCANGLVDGMGTQYFGPGTRLLVL.

This clonotype was picked up many times. The CDR3 nucleotides are TGTGCCTGGACCGGGGGCAGCACAGATACGCAGTATTTT. Its translation: CAWTGGSTDTQYF. J is TRBJ2-3 and V is TRBV30; D tentatively fits TRBD1 or TRBD2 (6 bases each). The CDR3 loop spans 13 amino acids. The V end was cut by 4 bases, the J end by 0 bases, with 8 bases between. Germline CDR1 and CDR2: GTSNPN and SVGIG (reference sequence). Combining the CDR3 with reference TRBV30 and TRBJ2-3 gives the whole variable domain SQTIHQWPATLVQPVGSPLSLECTVEGTSNPNLYWYRQAAGRGLQLLFYSVGIGQISSEVPQNLSASRPQDRQFILSSKKLLLSDSGFYLCAWTGGSTDTQYFGPGTRLTVL.

This clonotype was observed many times. One end of the junction does not line up with germline, which may come from a read error. The chain carries TRBV27 and TRBJ1-2; 7 bases align to TRBD1. The length of the CDR3 is 14 residues. Germline V CDR1 and CDR2: MNHEY, SMNVEV (reference sequence). Written as DNA, the CDR3 is TGTGCCAGCAGCCCGATGGGACAGACCTATAGCTACACCTTC. It yields the protein CASSPMGQTYSYTF.

This clonotype appeared a few times. The V and J genes are TRBV20-1 and TRBJ2-7; maybe TRBD2 (6 bases). Trimming left V 0 bases short and J 6 bases short, with 12 bases between. Looked up from germline, CDR1 is DFQATT and CDR2 is SNEGSKA (reference sequence). The CDR3 loop spans 13 amino acids. The chain's CDR3 is CSARDLGEVEQYF. The DNA of the CDR3 is TGCAGTGCTAGAGATCTCGGGGAGGTCGAGCAGTACTTC.

This clonotype was recorded at least ten times. The chain employs TRBV15 and TRBJ1-3; D possibly corresponds to TRBD1 (6 bases). Trimming shortened V by 1 base and J by 2 bases, and 9 bases separated the two germline ends. CDR1 LNHNV and CDR2 YYDKDF come from the germline V gene (reference sequence). CDR3 length equals 15 residues. In DNA, the CDR3 is TGTGCCACCAGCAGAGTGGCAGGGGCTGGAAACACCATATATTTT. Protein sequence: CATSRVAGAGNTIYF.

This clonotype was seen ten or more times. The genes are TRBV11-2 and TRBJ2-7, with a possible D match to TRBD1 (6 bases). Trimming removed 5 bases from V and 1 base from J, with 15 bases in between. The CDR3 is 15 amino acids. The germline CDR1 and CDR2 sequences are SGHAT and FQNNGV. The DNA of the CDR3 is TGTGCCAGCAGCAACGCCCGGGACACATCCTACGAGCAGTACTTC. Translating gives CASSNARDTSYEQYF.

This chain connects TRBV7-2 to TRBJ2-7; 7 positions match TRBD1. Germline V gives CDR1 SGHTA, CDR2 FQGNSA. This CDR3 has 15 amino acids. V shed 5 bases, J shed 0 bases, and the junction held 7 bases outside the gene matches. In nucleotides, the CDR3 is TGTGCCAGCAGCATTGGACAGGAATCCTCCTACGAGCAGTACTTC. This codes for CASSIGQESSYEQYF. The entire variable domain, with the rest obtained from reference TRBV7-2 and TRBJ2-7, is as follows: GAGVSQSPSNKVTEKGKDVELRCDPISGHTALYWYRQSLGQGLEFLIYFQGNSAPDKSGLPSDRFSAERTGGSVSTLTIQRTQQEDSAVYLCASSIGQESSYEQYFGPGTRLTVT.

The sample holds many counts of this clonotype. The CDR3 region is CASIGRSNEKLFF. CDR3 sequence (DNA): TGTGCCAGCATAGGACGAAGTAATGAAAAACTGTTTTTT. The rearrangement uses TRBV2 and TRBJ1-4, with D unresolved. V was cut by 7 bases and J by 4 bases, with 10 bases left in between. The CDR3 totals 13 residues. Germline lookup yields CDR1 SNHLY and CDR2 FYNNEI.

This clonotype was seen a few times. This sequence joins TRBV5-1 and TRBJ1-1; 11 bases map to TRBD1. Germline CDR1 SGHRS, CDR2 YFSETQ. CDR3 size: 21 residues. Trimming cost V 4 bases and J 0 bases; bases outside gene matches: 20. The CDR3 region has the DNA TGCGCCAGCAGCGTGCGGGGGACAGGGGGAAGTGAGGGGCTTCTGAACACTGAAGCTTTCTTT. Amino acids: CASSVRGTGGSEGLLNTEAFF.

This clonotype has only a few counts. The CDR3 sequence: CAISDGLAGGPGGELFF. CDR3 DNA sequence: TGTGCCATCAGTGACGGACTAGCGGGAGGGCCCGGCGGGGAGCTGTTTTTT. The gene calls are TRBV10-3 and TRBJ2-2; 15 bases are a match to TRBD2. The V segment lost 3 bases and the J segment 7 bases; nucleotides outside the gene matches: 6. CDR3 size: 17 residues. The germline CDR1 and CDR2 sequences are ENHRY and SYGVKD.